This TCR beta chain stems from a study of T cells expressing NK-cell markers. About the research overall: Investigators obtained TCR beta repertoires from sorted CD3+CD56+NKG2C+, CD3+CD56+NKG2C- and CD3+CD56-NKG2C+ T cells. Seven of the eight sequenced donors were HCMV-seropositive; one was seronegative.

In germline, CDR1 is SGHRS, CDR2 YFSETQ. The length of the CDR3 is 15 residues. On this clonotype: Antigen: not known.

Findings and caveats of the study: The dominant NKG2C+ clonotypes represented about 1.0-8% of CD8+ T cells in five or six donors. Unclear, still, was the HCMV specificity of the expanded NKG2C+ T cell clones.

TCRdb re-analyzed the 5' RACE reads; it lists each CDR3 protein once, without DNA. This table lists 550,000 to 600,000 distinct CDR3 sequences. This clonotype was sampled from a man younger than 30 in good health. This chain connects TRBV5-1 to TRBJ2-2; TCRdb's assignment of TRBD2 cannot be checked, as there is no DNA. Specimen: blood T cells: a sorted CD56 or NKG2C T cell subset, CD4+ or CD8+ T cells, or bulk PBMC T cells (not recorded which). CDR3 sequence: CASSEGLAGPGELFF. Full variable domain (outside the CDR3, taken from reference TRBV5-1 and TRBJ2-2): KAGVTQTPRYLIKTRGQQVTLSCSPISGHRSVSWYQQTPGQGLQFLFEYFSETQRNKGNFPGRFSGRQFSNSRSEMNVSTLELGDSALYLCASSEGLAGPGELFFGEGSRLTVL.